This paragraph covers one TCR beta chain sequence. Antigen specificity is unknown. The data belong to a study of T-cell reconstitution after alpha-beta-depleted transplantation in children. With V trimmed by 3 bases and J by 6 bases, 7 bases remained unmatched. The length of the CDR3 is 15 residues. Study outcomes and limitations: Two months or so post-transplant, alpha-beta T cells reportedly derived from several hundred expanded graft clones. At day 60, the high TCRbeta diversity found in some patients originated from recipient T cells and thymic progenitors that had survived. Once a year had passed after transplant, T-cell counts and diversity came mostly from newly produced T cells.

The TCRbeta library was prepared with unique molecular identifiers. TCRdb reprocessed the PCR reads via MiXCR and lists one record per CDR3 protein. The sample includes hundreds of thousands of distinct CDR3 sequences, 10% to 15% of them seen just once. The origin of this receptor is a male patient between 5 and 17 years old who had a stem cell transplant for acute myeloid leukemia, so the T cells may come from the graft donor. The sample consisted of PBMCs, mostly from graft donor cells, taken 360 days after TCRalphabeta/CD19-depleted stem cell transplant. The chain employs TRBV12-3 or TRBV12-4 and TRBJ2-2; 7 bases are a match to TRBD1. The CDR3 sequence is CASSLDRTSAGELFF. As DNA, the CDR3 is TGTGCCAGCAGTTTGGACAGGACGTCCGCCGGGGAGCTGTTTTTT.